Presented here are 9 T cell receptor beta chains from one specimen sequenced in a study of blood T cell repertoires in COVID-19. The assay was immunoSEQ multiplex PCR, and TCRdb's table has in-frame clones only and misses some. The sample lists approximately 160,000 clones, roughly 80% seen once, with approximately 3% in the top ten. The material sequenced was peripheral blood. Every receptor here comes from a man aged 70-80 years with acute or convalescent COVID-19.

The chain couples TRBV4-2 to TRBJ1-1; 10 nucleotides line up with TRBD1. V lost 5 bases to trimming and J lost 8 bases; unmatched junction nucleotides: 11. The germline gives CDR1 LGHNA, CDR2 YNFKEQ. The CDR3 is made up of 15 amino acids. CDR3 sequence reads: CASSNSGTGVVEAFF. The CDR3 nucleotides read TGTGCCAGCAGCAACTCCGGGACAGGGGTTGTGGAAGCTTTCTTT.

CDR3 in DNA: TGTGCCAGCAGCGGCTCCAGGAACACTGAAGCTTTCTTT. It codes for CASSGSRNTEAFF. The chain carries TRBV21-1 and TRBJ1-1; TRBD1 is the table's D call and was not checked against the DNA. TRBV21-1 constitutes a pseudogene. The CDR3 sequence is 13 residues long.

The CDR3 nucleotides are TGTGCCAGCAGTTCATGGGCAGCGGGGAACTACAATGAGCAGTTCTTC. Amino acid sequence: CASSSWAAGNYNEQFF. J is TRBJ2-1 and V is TRBV6-5; the match to TRBD2 covers 7 bases. Germline trimming cut 4 bases from V and 3 bases from J; bases unmatched to any gene: 9. This CDR3 spans 16 amino acids. CDR1 is MNHEY and CDR2 is SVGAGI in the germline V gene.

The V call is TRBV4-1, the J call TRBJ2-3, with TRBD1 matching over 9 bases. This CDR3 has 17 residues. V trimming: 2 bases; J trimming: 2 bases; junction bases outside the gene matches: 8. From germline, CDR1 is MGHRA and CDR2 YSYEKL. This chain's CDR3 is CASSQLPGQGNTDTQYF. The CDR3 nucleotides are TGCGCCAGCAGCCAACTCCCGGGACAGGGAAACACAGATACGCAGTATTTT.

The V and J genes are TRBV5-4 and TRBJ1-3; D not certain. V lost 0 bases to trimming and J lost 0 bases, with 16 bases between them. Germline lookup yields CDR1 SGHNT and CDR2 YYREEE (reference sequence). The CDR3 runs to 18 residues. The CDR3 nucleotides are TGTGCCAGCAGCTTGGGGGGAGGTGGCATGAGCTCTGGAAACACCATATATTTT. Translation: CASSLGGGGMSSGNTIYF.

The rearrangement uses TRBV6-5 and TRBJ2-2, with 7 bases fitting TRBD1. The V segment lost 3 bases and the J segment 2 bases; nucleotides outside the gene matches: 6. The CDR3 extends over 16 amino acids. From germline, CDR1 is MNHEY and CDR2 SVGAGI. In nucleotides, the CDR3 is TGTGCCAGCAGTTATGGCTACAGGGGCAACACCGGGGAGCTGTTTTTT. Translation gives CASSYGYRGNTGELFF.

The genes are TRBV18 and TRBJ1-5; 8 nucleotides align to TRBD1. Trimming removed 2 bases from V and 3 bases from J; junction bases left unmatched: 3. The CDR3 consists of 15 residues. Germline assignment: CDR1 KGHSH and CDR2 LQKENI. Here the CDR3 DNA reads TGTGCCAGCTCACCAGGACAGGGAAACAATCAGCCCCAGCATTTT. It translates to CASSPGQGNNQPQHF.

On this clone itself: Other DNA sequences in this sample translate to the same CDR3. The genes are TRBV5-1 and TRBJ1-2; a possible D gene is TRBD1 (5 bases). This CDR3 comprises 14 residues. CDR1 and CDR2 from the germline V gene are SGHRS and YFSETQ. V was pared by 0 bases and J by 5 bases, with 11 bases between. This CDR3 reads CASSLARGSYGYTF. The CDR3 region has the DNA TGCGCCAGCAGCTTGGCCCGGGGGAGTTATGGCTACACCTTC.

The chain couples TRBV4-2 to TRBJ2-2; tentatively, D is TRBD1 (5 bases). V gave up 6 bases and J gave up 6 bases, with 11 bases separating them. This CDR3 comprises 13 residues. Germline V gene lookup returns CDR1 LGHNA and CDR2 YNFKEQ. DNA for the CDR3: TGTGCCAGCAGATATGGACAAGCCGGGGAGCTGTTTTTT. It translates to CASRYGQAGELFF.